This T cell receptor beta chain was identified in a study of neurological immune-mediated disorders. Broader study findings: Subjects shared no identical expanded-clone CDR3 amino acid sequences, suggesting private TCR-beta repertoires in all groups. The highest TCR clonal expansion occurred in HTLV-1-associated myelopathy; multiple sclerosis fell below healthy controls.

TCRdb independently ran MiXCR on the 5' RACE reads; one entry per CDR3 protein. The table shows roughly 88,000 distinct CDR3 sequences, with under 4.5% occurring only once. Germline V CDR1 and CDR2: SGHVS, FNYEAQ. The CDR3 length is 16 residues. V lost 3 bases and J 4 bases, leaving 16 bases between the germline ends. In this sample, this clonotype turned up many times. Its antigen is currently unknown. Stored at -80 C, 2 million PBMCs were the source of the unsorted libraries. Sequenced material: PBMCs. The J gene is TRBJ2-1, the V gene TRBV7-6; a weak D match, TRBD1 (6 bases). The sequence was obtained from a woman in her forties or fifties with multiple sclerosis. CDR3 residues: CASSFQVGASYNEQFF. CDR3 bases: TGTGCCAGCAGCTTTCAAGTGGGGGCCAGTTACAATGAGCAGTTCTTC.